The 30 T cell receptor beta chains presented below share a single source sample, sequenced in a study of CD8+CD57+ T cells in acquired aplastic anemia (dated by TCRdb to the late 2010s). Instrument used: Illumina HiSeq 2000. TCR beta VDJ combination and CDR3 sequence profiling used genomic DNA as the template. Clones were called with MiXCR by TCRdb after fastp trimmed the public reads at Q25, and only in-frame beta chains were retained. For every CDR3 protein sequence, its rows merge into one entry that carries the most common genes and DNA. A total of about 190,000 distinct CDR3 sequences appear in this sample, roughly half of them only once. The ten largest make up roughly 15% of the sample. Input material: sorted CD4+, CD8+, or CD8+CD57+ T cells (not recorded which) from PBMCs. These receptors all stem from a human donor in good health, serving as a control.

This clonotype was observed many times. The chain recombines TRBV15 with TRBJ1-1; maybe TRBD1 (6 bases). This CDR3 region has 18 residues. V lost 0 bases, J lost 0 bases, and 17 bases lay in between. CDR1 LNHNV and CDR2 YYDKDF come from the germline V gene (reference sequence). The DNA of the CDR3 is TGTGCCACCAGCAGAGATCGGAACAGGGCTCGCATGAACACTGAAGCTTTCTTT. It yields the protein CATSRDRNRARMNTEAFF. The full variable domain, with the rest looked up from reference TRBV15 and TRBJ1-1, is DAMVIQNPRYQVTQFGKPVTLSCSQTLNHNVMYWYQQKSSQAPKLLFHYYDKDFNNEADTPDNFQSRRPNTSFCFLDIRSPGLGDTAMYLCATSRDRNRARMNTEAFFGQGTRLTVV.

This clonotype was seen at least ten times. J is TRBJ2-5 and V is TRBV28, with D maybe TRBD2 (6 bases). Trimming cost V 7 bases and J 4 bases, with 22 bases left between them. Per the germline V gene, CDR1 is MDHEN and CDR2 is SYDVKM. This CDR3 has 16 amino acids. The CDR3 here is CASTPSPGLGGETQYF. In nucleotides, the CDR3 is TGTGCCAGCACCCCCTCCCCGGGACTCGGCGGAGAGACCCAGTACTTC.

CDR3 DNA: TGTGCCAGCAGCTTGGAGGACGTTGGCTACACCTTC. Amino acids: CASSLEDVGYTF. The rearrangement joins TRBV7-6 to TRBJ1-2, with D unclear. The CDR3 spans 12 residues. The germline V gene has CDR1 SGHVS and CDR2 FNYEAQ. V was shortened by 3 bases and J by 7 bases, with 9 bases between the two germline ends.

The rearrangement links TRBV2 to TRBJ2-7; 8 bases agree with TRBD2. Germline V gene sequence: CDR1 SNHLY, CDR2 FYNNEI. The trim removed 2 bases at V and 1 base at J, leaving 1 base unmatched. The CDR3 runs 14 residues. This chain's CDR3 is CASSEQRESYEQYF. In nucleotides, the CDR3 is TGTGCCAGCAGTGAACAGCGGGAGTCCTACGAGCAGTACTTC.

This clonotype was found once. Sequence at one end of the junction differs from germline and may be a read error. The V gene is TRBV11-3, the J gene TRBJ2-1; 8 bases align to TRBD1. The germline CDR1 and CDR2 sequences are SGHNT and YENEEA. The CDR3 is 13 amino acids. In DNA, the CDR3 is TGTGCCAGCAGCTTACCCCGGACAGGGTGGCAGTTCTTT. It is translated as CASSLPRTGWQFF.

This rearrangement joins TRBV19 to TRBJ1-5, with D uncertain. The CDR3 sequence is 15 residues long. CDR1 and CDR2 from the germline V gene are LNHDA and SQIVND (reference sequence). V shed 9 bases and J shed 4 bases, with 19 bases lying between them. CDR3 DNA sequence: TGTGCCAGCAGCTTAGCCCTAGGTGCGAATCAGCCCCAGCATTTT. Translated, it gives CASSLALGANQPQHF.

V gene TRBV7-9 combines with J gene TRBJ1-1; 7 nucleotides agree with TRBD1. The CDR3 runs to 12 residues. Germline assignment: CDR1 SEHNR and CDR2 FQNEAQ (reference sequence). The CDR3: CARQGLNTEAFF. The CDR3 region has the DNA TGTGCAAGACAGGGCTTGAACACTGAAGCTTTCTTT.

This clonotype has ten or more counts. This chain connects TRBV6-5 to TRBJ2-3; either TRBD1 or TRBD2 may fit D (5 bases each). V lost 2 bases and J lost 1, with 7 bases in between. This CDR3 contains 14 residues. Germline V gives CDR1 MNHEY, CDR2 SVGAGI. DNA of the CDR3: TGTGCCAGCAGTTACGGGACCCGCACAGATACGCAGTATTTT. Protein: CASSYGTRTDTQYF.

The chain couples TRBV4-3 to TRBJ2-7; TRBD2 is a possible D gene (5 bases). The CDR3 extends over 16 amino acids. V lost 0 bases and J 4 bases, leaving 16 bases between the germline ends. Per germline, CDR1 LGHNA and CDR2 YSLEER. CDR3 sequence (DNA): TGCGCCAGCAGCCAAGAACGTTCTTTCGGGGAGTACGAGCAGTACTTC. Translation gives CASSQERSFGEYEQYF.

Details on this clonotype: A read error may account for a junction end that differs from germline. J is TRBJ2-3 and V is TRBV25-1; D is possibly TRBD2 (6 bases). The CDR3 is 16 residues long. CDR1 MGHDK and CDR2 SYGVNS come from the germline V gene. The CDR3 region is CATSERGRSGTDTQYF. The CDR3 nucleotides are TGTGCCACCAGTGAGCGAGGGAGGTCAGGCACAGATACGCAGTATTTT. Full variable domain (outside the CDR3, taken from reference TRBV25-1 and TRBJ2-3): EADIYQTPRYLVIGTGKKITLECSQTMGHDKMYWYQQDPGMELHLIHYSYGVNSTEKGDLSSESTVSRIRTEHFPLTLESARPSHTSQYLCATSERGRSGTDTQYFGPGTRLTVL.

This clonotype was seen at least ten times. The chain employs TRBV5-1 and TRBJ2-5; weak D call: TRBD2 (7 bases). Trimming removed 3 bases from V and 5 bases from J, with 14 bases in between. CDR1 is SGHRS and CDR2 is YFSETQ in the germline V gene. The length of the CDR3 is 14 residues. CDR3 nucleotides: TGCGCCAGCAGCTCGGGAAGGGGGGGCGAGACCCAGTACTTC. Translating it yields CASSSGRGGETQYF.

As regards this clonotype: The junction and the germline gene differ at one end; a read error may be behind it. The rearrangement links TRBV10-3 to TRBJ2-3; D remains unclear. From germline, CDR1 is ENHRY and CDR2 SYGVKD. The CDR3 loop spans 15 amino acids. The CDR3 DNA reads TGTGCCATCAGGGCCCGGTACGGTAGCACAGATACGCGGTACTTT. Translating it yields CAIRARYGSTDTRYF.

At least ten counts were recorded for this clonotype. The V and J genes are TRBV27 and TRBJ1-1; 7 nucleotides agree with TRBD1. J lost 1 base, V lost 8 bases, and 10 bases had no gene match. CDR3 size: 15 residues. CDR1 is MNHEY, CDR2 SMNVEV, per germline (reference sequence). The DNA for the CDR3 is TGTGCCAGCTCACCGCGGACAGGTCCGAACACTGAAGCTTTCTTT. It translates to CASSPRTGPNTEAFF.

The chain combines TRBV9 with TRBJ1-1, with a weak D call TRBD1 (6 bases). Looked up from germline, CDR1 is SGDLS and CDR2 is YYNGEE. The germline V and J ends were trimmed by 0 bases and 2 bases, with 8 bases remaining between them. The CDR3 length is 14 residues. CDR3 nucleotide sequence: TGTGCCAGCAGCGTAGAACAGGGTAACACTGAAGCTTTCTTT. Its translation: CASSVEQGNTEAFF.

This clonotype is a singleton in its sample. The chain uses TRBV20-1 and TRBJ2-1; D is perhaps TRBD1 or TRBD2 (6 bases each). Germline V lookup: CDR1 DFQATT, CDR2 SNEGSKA (reference sequence). This CDR3 comprises 13 residues. The V gene lost 0 bases and the J gene lost 9 bases, with 12 bases spanning the gap. The chain's CDR3 is CSARDPPGAEQFF. The CDR3 DNA sequence: TGCAGTGCTAGAGATCCTCCGGGGGCTGAGCAGTTCTTC.

This clonotype has at least ten counts. V is TRBV15 and J is TRBJ1-2; the match to TRBD1 covers 12 bases. J lost 5 bases, V lost 1 base, and 2 bases had no gene match. CDR3 size: 15 residues. Germline V gene data show CDR1 as LNHNV and CDR2 as YYDKDF (reference sequence). CDR3 sequence reads: CATSRVGQGAYGYTF. The CDR3 DNA reads as TGTGCCACCAGCAGAGTGGGACAGGGGGCGTATGGCTACACCTTC.

V and J are TRBV7-3 and TRBJ1-4; tentative D call: TRBD1 (5 bases). The CDR3 has 15 residues. V was trimmed by 2 bases and J by 3 bases, leaving 10 bases between them. The germline gives CDR1 SGHTA, CDR2 FQGTGA. The CDR3 DNA is TGTGCCAGCAGCTTATACACAGGACCTAATGAAAAACTGTTTTTT. Translation gives CASSLYTGPNEKLFF.

On this clonotype itself: This may arise from a read error, as a much more abundant clone is one base away. The chain recombines TRBV7-4 with TRBJ2-5, with 8 bases fitting TRBD2. V shed 5 bases and J 11 bases; nucleotides not matched to a gene: 16. Germline loops: CDR1 SGHVT, CDR2 SQSDAQ. The length of the CDR3 is 15 residues. The CDR3 loop is CASSQGVGGAVEQYF. The CDR3 nucleotides are TGTGCCAGCAGCCAAGGAGTCGGGGGGGCGGTTGAGCAGTACTTC.

The chain employs TRBV20-1 and TRBJ2-7; D unresolved. V was cut by 0 bases and J by 0 bases, with 12 bases left in between. CDR1 and CDR2 from the germline V gene are DFQATT and SNEGSKA (reference sequence). The CDR3 consists of 15 residues. The CDR3 DNA is TGCAGTGCTAGAGATACCAGGAAGAGCTCCTACGAGCAGTACTTC. Translated: CSARDTRKSSYEQYF.

The chain links TRBV7-2 to TRBJ2-1, with 9 bases that match TRBD2. V trimming: 5 bases; J trimming: 10 bases; junction bases outside the gene matches: 15. Germline V gene lookup returns CDR1 SGHTA and CDR2 FQGNSA. The CDR3 has 16 residues. In DNA, the CDR3 is TGTGCCAGCAGCCAAGATGGGGAGCTAGCGGGGACCGAGCAGTTCTTC. It encodes CASSQDGELAGTEQFF.

This clonotype was detected a few times. V and J are TRBV7-9 and TRBJ2-2, with 7 bases aligning to TRBD2. V trimming: 5 bases; J trimming: 7 bases; junction bases outside the gene matches: 7. Germline V gene lookup returns CDR1 SEHNR and CDR2 FQNEAQ (reference sequence). The CDR3 contains 14 residues. The DNA for the CDR3 is TGTGCCAGCAGCCCGCCGGGGGGAAGCGGGGAGCTGTTTTTT. Translating gives CASSPPGGSGELFF.

Only one count was recorded for this clonotype. This may be a read error, as it is one base from a much larger clone. The CDR3 nucleotides read TGTGCCAGCAGTTATTCCGAGAACACCGGGGAGCTGTTTTTT. This translates into CASSYSENTGELFF. The genes are TRBV6-5 and TRBJ2-2; D unclear. V dropped 3 bases and J dropped 1 base, with 6 bases sitting between them. Germline CDR1 and CDR2: MNHEY and SVGAGI. This CDR3 comprises 14 residues.

The J gene is TRBJ2-5, the V gene TRBV2; D possibly corresponds to TRBD2 (5 bases). The DNA matches TRBJ2-7 better at its end, which makes the J call doubtful. The V gene's germline CDR1 is SNHLY and CDR2 FYNNEI. This CDR3 is 11 amino acids long. CDR3 DNA: TGTGCCAGTACGGGGTCCCACGAGCAGTACTTC. Translated, it gives CASTGSHEQYF.

This clonotype was seen repeatedly, ten times or more. This chain joins TRBV20-1 and TRBJ1-2; TRBD1 agrees at 9 bases. This CDR3 comprises 15 residues. V was clipped by 5 bases and J by 4 bases; unmatched bases: 11. CDR1 is DFQATT and CDR2 is SNEGSKA in the germline V gene (reference sequence). The CDR3: CSAGASGTGSYGYTF. The CDR3 region has the DNA TGCAGTGCTGGGGCGTCCGGGACAGGGTCCTATGGCTACACCTTC.

The sample holds a few counts of this clonotype. Mismatch with germline at one junction end may stem from a read error. The chain employs TRBV5-1 and TRBJ1-3, with a weak D call TRBD1 (6 bases). The germline CDR1 and CDR2 sequences are SGHRS and YFSETQ. CDR3 length: 15 amino acids. CDR3 DNA sequence: TGCGCCAGCAGCCCTACAGGGACCAGTGGAAACACCATATGTTTT. Protein sequence: CASSPTGTSGNTICF.

The chain carries TRBV4-3 and TRBJ2-3; D is uncertain. Trimming took 5 bases from V and 2 from J, leaving 14 bases between them. The length of the CDR3 is 15 residues. Germline CDR1 and CDR2: LGHNA and YSLEER. CDR3 protein: CASSLQWANTDTQYF. The CDR3 DNA follows: TGCGCCAGCAGCTTGCAGTGGGCGAACACAGATACGCAGTATTTT.

This rearrangement joins TRBV7-9 to TRBJ1-1; no clear D gene. The V gene lost 1 base and the J gene lost 4 bases, with 7 bases spanning the gap. From germline, CDR1 is SEHNR and CDR2 FQNEAQ (reference sequence). CDR3 size: 13 residues. In DNA, the CDR3 is TGTGCCAGCAGCTTAGAATGGGGCACTGAAGCTTTCTTT. Translation gives CASSLEWGTEAFF.

V usage is TRBV6-6 and J usage is TRBJ1-5, with D hard to call. Germline V gives CDR1 MNHNY, CDR2 SVGAGI (reference sequence). V lost 6 bases and J 6 bases, leaving 12 bases between the germline ends. This CDR3 has 13 amino acids. CDR3 coding DNA: TGTGCCAGCAGACGGAGGGTATTTCAGCCCCAGCATTTT. Protein sequence: CASRRRVFQPQHF.

The chain has TRBV19 and TRBJ1-6; D is unresolved. The CDR3 has 17 residues. In germline, CDR1 is LNHDA, CDR2 SQIVND (reference sequence). Trimming left V 3 bases short and J 7 bases short, with 19 bases between. Here the CDR3 reads CASSMAGGVPFNSPLHF. The CDR3 DNA follows: TGTGCCAGTAGTATGGCGGGCGGGGTCCCGTTCAATTCACCCCTCCACTTT.

The chain links TRBV2 to TRBJ2-7; 8 bases map to TRBD1. This CDR3 spans 15 amino acids. Germline CDR1 is SNHLY and CDR2 is FYNNEI. V shed 9 bases, J shed 4 bases, and the junction held 14 bases outside the gene matches. Written as DNA, the CDR3 is TGTGCCAGTGACGGACGGCAGGGGGCACTGTACGAGCAGTACTTC. Translated, it gives CASDGRQGALYEQYF.